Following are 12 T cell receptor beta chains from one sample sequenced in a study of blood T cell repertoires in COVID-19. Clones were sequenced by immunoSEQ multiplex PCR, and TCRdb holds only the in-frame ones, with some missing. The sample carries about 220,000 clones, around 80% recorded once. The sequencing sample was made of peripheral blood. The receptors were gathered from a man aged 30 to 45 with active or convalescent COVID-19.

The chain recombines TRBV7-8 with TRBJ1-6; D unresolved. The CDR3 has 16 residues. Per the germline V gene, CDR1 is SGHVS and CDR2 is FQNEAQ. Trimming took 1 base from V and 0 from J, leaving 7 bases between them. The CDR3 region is CASSLVLSSYNSPLHF. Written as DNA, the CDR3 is TGTGCCAGCAGCTTAGTTCTAAGCTCCTATAATTCACCCCTCCACTTT.

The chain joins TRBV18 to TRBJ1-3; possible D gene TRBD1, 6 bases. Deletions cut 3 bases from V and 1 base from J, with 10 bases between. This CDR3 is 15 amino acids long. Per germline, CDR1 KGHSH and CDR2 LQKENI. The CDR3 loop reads CASSPRGLSGNTIYF. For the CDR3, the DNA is TGTGCCAGCTCACCTAGGGGGTTGTCTGGAAACACCATATATTTT.

The CDR3 DNA reads as TGTGCCAGCTCACCGGCTAGCGGAAACCCCTACGAGCAGTACTTC. Amino acid sequence: CASSPASGNPYEQYF. The J gene is TRBJ2-7, the V gene TRBV18; 7 nucleotides match TRBD2. This CDR3 is 15 amino acids long. The germline CDR1 and CDR2 sequences are KGHSH and LQKENI. With V trimmed by 3 bases and J by 2 bases, 7 bases remained unmatched.

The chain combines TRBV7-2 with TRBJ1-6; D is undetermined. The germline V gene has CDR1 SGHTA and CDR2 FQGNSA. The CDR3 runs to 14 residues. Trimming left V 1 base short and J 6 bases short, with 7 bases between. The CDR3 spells CASSLGGFNSPLHF. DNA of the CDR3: TGTGCCAGCAGCTTAGGAGGCTTTAATTCACCCCTCCACTTT.

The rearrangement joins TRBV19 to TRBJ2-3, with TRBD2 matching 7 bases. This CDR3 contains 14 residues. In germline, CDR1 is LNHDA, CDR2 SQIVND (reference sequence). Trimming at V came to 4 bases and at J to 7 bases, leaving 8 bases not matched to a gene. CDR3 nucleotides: TGTGCCAGTAGTAGTCCGGGAGGACCGCATACGCAGTATTTT. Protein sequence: CASSSPGGPHTQYF.

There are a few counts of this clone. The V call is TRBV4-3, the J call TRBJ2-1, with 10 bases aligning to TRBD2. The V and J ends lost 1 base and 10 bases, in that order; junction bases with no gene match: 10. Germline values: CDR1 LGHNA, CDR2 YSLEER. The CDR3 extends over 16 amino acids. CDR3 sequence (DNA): TGCGCCAGCAGCCAAGTACACCTAGCGGGAGATGGGGAGCAGTTCTTC. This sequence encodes CASSQVHLAGDGEQFF.

CDR3 protein: CASSPRGKQYF. The DNA for the CDR3 is TGTGCCAGCAGCCCCCGAGGAAAGCAGTACTTC. The chain employs TRBV12-3 or TRBV12-4 and TRBJ2-7; no firm D call. This CDR3 spans 11 amino acids. V lost 6 bases and J 8 bases, leaving 11 bases between the germline ends.

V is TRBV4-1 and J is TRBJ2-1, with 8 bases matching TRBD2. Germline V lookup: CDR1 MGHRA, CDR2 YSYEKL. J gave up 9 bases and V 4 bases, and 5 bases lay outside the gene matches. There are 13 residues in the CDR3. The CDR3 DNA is TGCGCCAGCAGCCCGTCCCGGGGGGGTGAGCAGTTCTTC. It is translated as CASSPSRGGEQFF.

The CDR3 DNA reads as TGTGCCACCAGTAGTAGCGGGAATGAGCAGTTCTTC. It codes for CATSSSGNEQFF. The chain employs TRBV24-1 and TRBJ2-1; 7 nucleotides match TRBD2. Unmatched junction bases numbered 2, after V lost 6 bases and J lost 7 bases. CDR1 and CDR2 from the germline V gene are KGHDR and SFDVKD. The CDR3 totals 12 residues.

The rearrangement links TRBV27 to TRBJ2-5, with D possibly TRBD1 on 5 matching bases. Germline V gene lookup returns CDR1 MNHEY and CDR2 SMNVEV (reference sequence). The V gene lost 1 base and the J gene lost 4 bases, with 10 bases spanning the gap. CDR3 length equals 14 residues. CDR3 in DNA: TGTGCCAGCAGTTTATATGTAAGGGGAGAGACCCAGTACTTC. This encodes CASSLYVRGETQYF.

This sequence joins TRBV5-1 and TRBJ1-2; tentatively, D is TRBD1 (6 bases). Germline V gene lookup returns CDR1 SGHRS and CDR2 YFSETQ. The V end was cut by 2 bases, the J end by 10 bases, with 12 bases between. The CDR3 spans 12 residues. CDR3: CASSFYEGDYTF. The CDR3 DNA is TGCGCCAGCAGCTTTTATGAGGGGGACTACACCTTC.

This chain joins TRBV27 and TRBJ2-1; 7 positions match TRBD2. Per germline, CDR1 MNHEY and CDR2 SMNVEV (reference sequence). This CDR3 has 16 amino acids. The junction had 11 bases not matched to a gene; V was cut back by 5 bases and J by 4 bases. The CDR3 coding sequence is TGTGCCAGCAGTCTCTTGGGACTATCCGCATACAATGAGCAGTTCTTC. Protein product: CASSLLGLSAYNEQFF.